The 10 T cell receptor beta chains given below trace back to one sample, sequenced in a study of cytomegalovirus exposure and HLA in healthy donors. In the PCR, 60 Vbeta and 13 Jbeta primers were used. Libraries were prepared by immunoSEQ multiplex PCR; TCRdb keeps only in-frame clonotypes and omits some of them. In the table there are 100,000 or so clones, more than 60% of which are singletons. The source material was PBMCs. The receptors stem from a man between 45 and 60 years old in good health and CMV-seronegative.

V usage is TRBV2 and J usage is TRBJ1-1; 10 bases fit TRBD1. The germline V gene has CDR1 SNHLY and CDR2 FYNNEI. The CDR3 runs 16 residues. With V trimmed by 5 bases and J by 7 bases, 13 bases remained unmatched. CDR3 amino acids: CASSHRPGTGDGEAFF. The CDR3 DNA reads TGTGCCAGCAGTCATAGACCCGGGACAGGGGATGGTGAAGCTTTCTTT.

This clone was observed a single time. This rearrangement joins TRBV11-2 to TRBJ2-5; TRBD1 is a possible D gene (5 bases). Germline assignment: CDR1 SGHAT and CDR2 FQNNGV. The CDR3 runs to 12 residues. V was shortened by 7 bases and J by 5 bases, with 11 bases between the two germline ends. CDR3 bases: TGTGCCAGCAAAAGGGGTGCGGAGACCCAGTACTTC. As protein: CASKRGAETQYF.

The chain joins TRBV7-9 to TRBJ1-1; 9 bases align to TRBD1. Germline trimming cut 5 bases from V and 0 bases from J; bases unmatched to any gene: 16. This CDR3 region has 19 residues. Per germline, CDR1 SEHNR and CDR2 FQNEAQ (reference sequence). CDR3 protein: CASSDPPPGQGSMNTEAFF. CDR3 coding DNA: TGTGCCAGCAGCGACCCTCCCCCAGGACAGGGGTCGATGAACACTGAAGCTTTCTTT.

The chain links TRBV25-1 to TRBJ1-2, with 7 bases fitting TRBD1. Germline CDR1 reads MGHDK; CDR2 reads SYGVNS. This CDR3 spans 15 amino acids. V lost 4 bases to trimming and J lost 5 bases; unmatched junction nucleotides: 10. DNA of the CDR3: TGTGCCAGCAGTGTGAACAGGGGCTATGGATATGGCTACACCTTC. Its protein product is CASSVNRGYGYGYTF.

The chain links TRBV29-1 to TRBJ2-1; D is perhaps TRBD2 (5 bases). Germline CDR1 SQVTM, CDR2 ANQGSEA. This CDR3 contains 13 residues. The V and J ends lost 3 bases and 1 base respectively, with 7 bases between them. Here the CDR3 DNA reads TGCAGCGTTGAGGAGGCATCCTACAATGAGCAGTTCTTC. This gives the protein CSVEEASYNEQFF.

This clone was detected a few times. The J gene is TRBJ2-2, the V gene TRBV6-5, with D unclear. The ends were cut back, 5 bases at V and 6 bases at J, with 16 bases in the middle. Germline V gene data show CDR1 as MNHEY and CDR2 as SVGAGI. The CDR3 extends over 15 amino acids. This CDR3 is CASSPTSIGAGELFF. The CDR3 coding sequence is TGTGCCAGCAGTCCTACCAGCATAGGAGCCGGGGAGCTGTTTTTT.

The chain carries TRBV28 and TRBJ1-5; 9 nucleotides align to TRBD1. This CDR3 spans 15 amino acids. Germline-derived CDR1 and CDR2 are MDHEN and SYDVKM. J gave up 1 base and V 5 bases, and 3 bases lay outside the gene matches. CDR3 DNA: TGTGCCAGCAGTACCGGGACAGGGAGCAATCAGCCCCAGCATTTT. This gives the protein CASSTGTGSNQPQHF.

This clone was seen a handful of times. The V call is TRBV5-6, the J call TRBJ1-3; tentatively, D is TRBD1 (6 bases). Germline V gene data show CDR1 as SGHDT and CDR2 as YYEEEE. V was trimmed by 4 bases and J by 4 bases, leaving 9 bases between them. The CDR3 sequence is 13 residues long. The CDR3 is CASSHDRGNTIYF. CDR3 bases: TGTGCCAGCAGCCATGACAGGGGAAACACCATATATTTT. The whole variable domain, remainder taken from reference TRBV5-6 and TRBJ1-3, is DAGVTQSPTHLIKTRGQQVTLRCSPKSGHDTVSWYQQALGQGPQFIFQYYEEEERQRGNFPDRFSGHQFPNYSSELNVNALLLGDSALYLCASSHDRGNTIYFGEGSWLTVV.

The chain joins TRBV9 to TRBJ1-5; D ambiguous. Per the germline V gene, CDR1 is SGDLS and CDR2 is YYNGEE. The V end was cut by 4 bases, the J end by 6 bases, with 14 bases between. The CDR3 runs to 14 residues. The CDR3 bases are TGTGCCAGCAGCATGGATCTAATAGCTCAGCCCCAGCATTTT. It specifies CASSMDLIAQPQHF.

Here the CDR3 reads CASSNRDSWPGETQYF. In DNA form, the CDR3 reads TGTGCCAGCAGTAACCGGGACAGCTGGCCAGGGGAGACCCAGTACTTC. This sequence joins TRBV28 and TRBJ2-5, with 7 positions matching TRBD1. CDR1 and CDR2 (germline): MDHEN, SYDVKM. There are 16 residues in the CDR3. J gave up 5 bases and V 5 bases, and 14 bases lay outside the gene matches. Full variable domain (rest looked up from reference TRBV28 and TRBJ2-5): DVKVTQSSRYLVKRTGEKVFLECVQDMDHENMFWYRQDPGLGLRLIYFSYDVKMKEKGDIPEGYSVSREKKERFSLILESASTNQTSMYLCASSNRDSWPGETQYFGPGTRLLVL.